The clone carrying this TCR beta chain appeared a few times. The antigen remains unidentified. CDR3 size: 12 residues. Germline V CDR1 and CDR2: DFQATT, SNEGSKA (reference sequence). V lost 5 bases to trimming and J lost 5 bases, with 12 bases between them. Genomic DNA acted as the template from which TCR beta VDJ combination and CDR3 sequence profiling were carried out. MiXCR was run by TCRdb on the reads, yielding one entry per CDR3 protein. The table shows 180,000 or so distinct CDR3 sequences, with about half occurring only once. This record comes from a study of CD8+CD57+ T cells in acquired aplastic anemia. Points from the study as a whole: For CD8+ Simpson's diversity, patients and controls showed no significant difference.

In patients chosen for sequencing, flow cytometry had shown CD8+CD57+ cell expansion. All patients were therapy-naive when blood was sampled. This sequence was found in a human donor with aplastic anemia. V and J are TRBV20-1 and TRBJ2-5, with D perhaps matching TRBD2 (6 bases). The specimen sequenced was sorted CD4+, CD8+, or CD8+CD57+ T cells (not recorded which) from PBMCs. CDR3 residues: CSAGGTLETQYF. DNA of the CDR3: TGCAGTGCTGGGGGGACCTTGGAGACCCAGTACTTC.